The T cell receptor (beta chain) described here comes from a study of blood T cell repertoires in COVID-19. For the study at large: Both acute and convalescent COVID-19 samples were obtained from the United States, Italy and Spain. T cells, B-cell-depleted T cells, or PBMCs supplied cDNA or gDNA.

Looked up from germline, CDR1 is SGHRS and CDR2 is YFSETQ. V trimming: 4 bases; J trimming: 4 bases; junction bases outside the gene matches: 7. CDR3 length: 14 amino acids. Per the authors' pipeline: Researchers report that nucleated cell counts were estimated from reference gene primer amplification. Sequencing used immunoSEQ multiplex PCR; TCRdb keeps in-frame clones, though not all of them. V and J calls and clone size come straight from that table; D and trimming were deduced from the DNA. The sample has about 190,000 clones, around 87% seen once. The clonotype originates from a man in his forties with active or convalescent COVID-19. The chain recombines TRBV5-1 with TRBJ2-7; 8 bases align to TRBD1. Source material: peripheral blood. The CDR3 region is CASSRDRGRYEQYF. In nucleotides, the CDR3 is TGCGCCAGCAGCCGAGACAGGGGTCGGTACGAGCAGTACTTC.